Listed below are T cell receptor beta chains from one sample, sequenced in a study of blood T cell repertoires in COVID-19. Profiling relied on immunoSEQ multiplex PCR, and the TCRdb table lists in-frame clones only, not all of them. The sample holds roughly 120,000 clones, 84% seen once. Sequences were obtained from peripheral blood. The origin of the receptors is a woman between 45 and 65 years old with acute or convalescent COVID-19. Each CDR3 is given with its conserved first and last residue. A D gene is named only where the DNA matches it firmly. The size entry is marked missing in some rows and otherwise reads once, few, many or a size class.

cdr3_nt cdr3_aa d_call clone_size j_call v_call
TGTGCCAGCAGCTTAGTAAGGACAGGGACCGGGGAGCTGTTTTTT CASSLVRTGTGELFF TRBD1 few TRBJ2-2 TRBV7-2
TGTGCCAGCAGCTTAGCCGGGGGTAGTGCGACCTACGAGCAGTACTTC CASSLAGGSATYEQYF - - TRBJ2-7 TRBV7-9
TGTGCCAGCAGCGTAGGACAGGGGAACACCATATATTTT CASSVGQGNTIYF TRBD1 - TRBJ1-3 TRBV9
TGTGCCAGCAGCTCAAGAGGTTCAGGGACAGTCAATGAAAAACTGTTTTTT CASSSRGSGTVNEKLFF TRBD1 - TRBJ1-4 TRBV4-2
TGTGCCAGCAATCAGGGAAACACTGAAGCTTTCTTT CASNQGNTEAFF - few TRBJ1-1 TRBV6-5
TGCAGCGTTGAAGGGGCCCAGGGGGCTCGGGACGAGCAGTACTTC CSVEGAQGARDEQYF TRBD1 - TRBJ2-7 TRBV29-1
TGCGCCAGCAGCCAGGCCAGGGGGCGTCACGGGGAGCTGTTTTTT CASSQARGRHGELFF TRBD1 once TRBJ2-2 TRBV5-1
TGCGCCAGCAGCTTGGTAGGGAGCGAGCAGTACTTC CASSLVGSEQYF - - TRBJ2-7 TRBV5-1
TGTGCCAGCAGTTCCTACAGGGAGAGATGGGAAAAACTGTTTTTT CASSSYRERWEKLFF - - TRBJ1-4 TRBV28
TGTGCCAGCAGGCGACAACAGGGGAGCTCCTACAATGAGCAGTTCTTC CASRRQQGSSYNEQFF TRBD1 - TRBJ2-1 TRBV3-1/TRBV3-2
TGTGCCAGCTCATATCGTCCGGGTATAAACACTGAAGCTTTCTTT CASSYRPGINTEAFF - - TRBJ1-1 TRBV18
TGTGCCAGCAGTGAATCTCCAGGGCAAGAGACCCAGTACTTC CASSESPGQETQYF - - TRBJ2-5 TRBV6-1
TGTGCCAGCAGCTCCCCGCGAACTGAAGCTTTCTTT CASSSPRTEAFF - - TRBJ1-1 TRBV3-1/TRBV3-2
TGCGCCAGCAGCCCCTACGCCGGGGGGGGAACTGAAGCTTTCTTT CASSPYAGGGTEAFF - - TRBJ1-1 TRBV5-1
TGTGCCAGCAGCGTTTACGGGGGGGCAGGTGAAAAACTGTTTTTT CASSVYGGAGEKLFF - - TRBJ1-4 TRBV9
TGTGCCAGCAGACCCCCAGGGACTAACTATGGCTACACCTTC CASRPPGTNYGYTF - - TRBJ1-2 TRBV28
TGTGCCAGCAGCTCCTTAGCGGGGGCAGACACCGGGGAGCTGTTTTTT CASSSLAGADTGELFF TRBD2 - TRBJ2-2 TRBV7-6
TGTGCCAGCAGTTTGCGGACACGCAAGGACAACACTGAAGCTTTCTTT CASSLRTRKDNTEAFF - - TRBJ1-1 TRBV27
TGCGCCAGCAGCTTGGCGACTAGCCCGAACACCGGGGAGCTGTTTTTT CASSLATSPNTGELFF TRBD2 - TRBJ2-2 TRBV5-1
TGTGCCAGCACCCAGAAGGGGGCAGAGACCCAGTACTTC CASTQKGAETQYF TRBD1 - TRBJ2-5 TRBV3-1/TRBV3-2
TGTGCCAGCAGTTACTCAGTGTTGGTCGAGAGCTACACCTTC CASSYSVLVESYTF - - TRBJ1-2 TRBV6-6
TGTGCCAGCAGCCGGACAGTAAACTATGGCTACACCTTC CASSRTVNYGYTF - - TRBJ1-2 TRBV6-5
TGTGCCAGCAGCGTCATCAGTAGCACAGATACGCAGTATTTT CASSVISSTDTQYF - - TRBJ2-3 TRBV9
TGTGCCAGCAGCTTAGTGGGTAGCCCTTCCTACAATGAGCAGTTCTTC CASSLVGSPSYNEQFF - - TRBJ2-1 TRBV7-9
TGTGCCAGTAGGCCGGGGTCCGATTCCTACGAGCAGTACTTC CASRPGSDSYEQYF - - TRBJ2-7 TRBV19
TGTGCCAGCAGCGTAGCCCCCCTGGCAACTAACTATGGCTACACCTTC CASSVAPLATNYGYTF - once TRBJ1-2 TRBV9
TGTGCCACCCGGTCCTCACTAGACGCCGGGGAGCTGTTTTTT CATRSSLDAGELFF - - TRBJ2-2 TRBV19
TGTGCCAGCAGTTTTCGTTCAGGGCAACTAAACTCTGGAAACACCATATATTTT CASSFRSGQLNSGNTIYF - - TRBJ1-3 TRBV27